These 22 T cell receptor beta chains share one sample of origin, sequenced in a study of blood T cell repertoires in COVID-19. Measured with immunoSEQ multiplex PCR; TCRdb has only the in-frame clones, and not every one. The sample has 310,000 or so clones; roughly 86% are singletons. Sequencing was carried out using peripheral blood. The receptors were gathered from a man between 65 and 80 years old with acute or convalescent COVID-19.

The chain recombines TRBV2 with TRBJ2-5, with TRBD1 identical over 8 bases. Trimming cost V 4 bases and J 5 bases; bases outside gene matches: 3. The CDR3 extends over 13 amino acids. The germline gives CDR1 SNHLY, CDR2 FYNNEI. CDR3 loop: CASSVGQAETQYF. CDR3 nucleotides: TGTGCCAGCAGTGTGGGACAGGCTGAGACCCAGTACTTC.

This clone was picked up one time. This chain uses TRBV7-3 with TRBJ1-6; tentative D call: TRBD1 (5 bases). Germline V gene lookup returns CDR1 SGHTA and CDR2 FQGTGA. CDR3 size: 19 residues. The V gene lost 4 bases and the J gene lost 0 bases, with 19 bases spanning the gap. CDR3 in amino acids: CASSSPPRGLSSYNSPLHF. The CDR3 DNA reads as TGTGCCAGCAGCTCCCCCCCCCGGGGACTTAGCTCCTATAATTCACCCCTCCACTTT.

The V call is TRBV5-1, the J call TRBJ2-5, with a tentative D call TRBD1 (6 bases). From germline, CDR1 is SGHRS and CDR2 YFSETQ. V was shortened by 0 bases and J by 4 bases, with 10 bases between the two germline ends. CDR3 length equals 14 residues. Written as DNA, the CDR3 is TGCGCCAGCAGCTTGGGGGACACCCCAGAGACCCAGTACTTC. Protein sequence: CASSLGDTPETQYF.

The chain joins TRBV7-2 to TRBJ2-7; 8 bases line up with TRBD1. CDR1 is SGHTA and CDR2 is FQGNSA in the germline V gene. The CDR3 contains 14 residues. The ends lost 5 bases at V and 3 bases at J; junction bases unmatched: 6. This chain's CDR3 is CASSHRQGLYEQYF. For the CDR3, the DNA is TGTGCCAGCAGCCATAGACAGGGGCTCTACGAGCAGTACTTC.

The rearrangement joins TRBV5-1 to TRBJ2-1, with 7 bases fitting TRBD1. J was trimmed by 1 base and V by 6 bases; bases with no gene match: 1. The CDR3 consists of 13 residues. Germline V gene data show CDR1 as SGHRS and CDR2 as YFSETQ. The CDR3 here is CASKTGSYNEQFF. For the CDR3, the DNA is TGCGCCAGCAAGACAGGGTCCTACAATGAGCAGTTCTTC.

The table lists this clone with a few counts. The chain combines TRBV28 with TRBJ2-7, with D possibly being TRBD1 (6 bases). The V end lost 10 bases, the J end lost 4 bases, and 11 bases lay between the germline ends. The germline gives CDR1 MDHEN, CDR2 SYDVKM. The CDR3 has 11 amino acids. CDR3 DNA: TGTGCCACAATACAGGGTTACGAGCAGTACTTC. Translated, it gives CATIQGYEQYF. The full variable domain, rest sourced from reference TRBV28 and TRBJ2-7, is DVKVTQSSRYLVKRTGEKVFLECVQDMDHENMFWYRQDPGLGLRLIYFSYDVKMKEKGDIPEGYSVSREKKERFSLILESASTNQTSMYLCATIQGYEQYFGPGTRLTVT.

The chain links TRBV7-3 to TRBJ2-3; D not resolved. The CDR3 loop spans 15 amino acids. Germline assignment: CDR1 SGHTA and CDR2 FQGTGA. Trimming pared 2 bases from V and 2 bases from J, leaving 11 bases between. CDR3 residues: CASSLAGSYTDTQYF. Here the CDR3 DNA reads TGTGCCAGCAGCTTAGCCGGGTCGTACACAGATACGCAGTATTTT. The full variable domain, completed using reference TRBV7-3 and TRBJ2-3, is GAGVSQTPSNKVTEKGKYVELRCDPISGHTALYWYRQSLGQGPEFLIYFQGTGAADDSGLPNDRFFAVRPEGSVSTLKIQRTERGDSAVYLCASSLAGSYTDTQYFGPGTRLTVL.

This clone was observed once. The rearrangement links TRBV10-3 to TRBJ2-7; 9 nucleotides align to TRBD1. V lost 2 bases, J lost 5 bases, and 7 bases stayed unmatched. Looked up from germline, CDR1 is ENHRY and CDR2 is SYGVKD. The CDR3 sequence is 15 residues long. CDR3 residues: CAISETGTGPNEQYF. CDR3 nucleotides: TGTGCCATCAGTGAGACCGGGACAGGGCCCAACGAGCAGTACTTC.

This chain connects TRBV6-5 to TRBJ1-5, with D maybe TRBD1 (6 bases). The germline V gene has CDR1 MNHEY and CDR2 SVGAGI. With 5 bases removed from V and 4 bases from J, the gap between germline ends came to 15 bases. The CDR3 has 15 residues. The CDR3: CASSQKGVPNQPQHF. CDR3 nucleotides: TGTGCCAGCAGTCAGAAGGGGGTTCCGAATCAGCCCCAGCATTTT.

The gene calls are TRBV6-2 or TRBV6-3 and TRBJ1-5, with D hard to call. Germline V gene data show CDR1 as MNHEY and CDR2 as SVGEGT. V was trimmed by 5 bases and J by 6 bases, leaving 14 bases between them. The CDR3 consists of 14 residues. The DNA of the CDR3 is TGTGCCAGCAGTCCCCGAGGGTGGGGTCAGCCCCAGCATTTT. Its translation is CASSPRGWGQPQHF.

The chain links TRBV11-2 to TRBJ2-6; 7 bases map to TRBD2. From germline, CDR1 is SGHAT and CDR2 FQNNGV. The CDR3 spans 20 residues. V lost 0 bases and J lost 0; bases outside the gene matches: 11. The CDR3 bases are TGTGCCAGCAGCTTAGAGTCGGCGGGGGTTATCCTCTCTGGGGCCAACGTCCTGACTTTC. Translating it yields CASSLESAGVILSGANVLTF.

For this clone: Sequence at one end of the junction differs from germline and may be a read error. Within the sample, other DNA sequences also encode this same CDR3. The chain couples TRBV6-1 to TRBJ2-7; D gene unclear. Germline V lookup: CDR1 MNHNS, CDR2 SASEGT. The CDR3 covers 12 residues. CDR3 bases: TGTGCCAGTAGTGAACTACTCTACGAGCAGTACTTC. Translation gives CASSELLYEQYF.

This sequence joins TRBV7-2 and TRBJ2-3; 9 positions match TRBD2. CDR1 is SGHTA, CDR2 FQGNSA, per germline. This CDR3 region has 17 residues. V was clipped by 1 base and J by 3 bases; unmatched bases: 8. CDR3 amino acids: CASSLGGSGRGTDTQYF. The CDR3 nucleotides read TGTGCCAGCAGCTTAGGGGGTAGCGGGAGAGGTACAGATACGCAGTATTTT.

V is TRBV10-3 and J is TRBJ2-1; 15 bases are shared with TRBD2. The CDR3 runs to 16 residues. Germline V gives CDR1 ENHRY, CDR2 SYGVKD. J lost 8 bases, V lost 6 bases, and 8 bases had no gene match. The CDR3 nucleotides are TGTGCCATCAGCGGGACTAGCGGGAGGATGTCTGATGAGCAGTTCTTC. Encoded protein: CAISGTSGRMSDEQFF.

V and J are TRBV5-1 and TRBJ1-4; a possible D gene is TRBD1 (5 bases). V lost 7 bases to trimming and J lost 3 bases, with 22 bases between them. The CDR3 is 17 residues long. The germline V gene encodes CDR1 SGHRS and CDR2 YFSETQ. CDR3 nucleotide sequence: TGCGCCAGCCGTCTGGGTCCGGGGGTCGGAGCTAATGAAAAACTGTTTTTT. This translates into CASRLGPGVGANEKLFF.

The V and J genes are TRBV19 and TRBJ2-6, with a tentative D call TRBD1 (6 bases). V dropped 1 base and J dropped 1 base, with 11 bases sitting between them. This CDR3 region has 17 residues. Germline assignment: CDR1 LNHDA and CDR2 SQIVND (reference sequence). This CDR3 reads CASSIGGGKSGANVLTF. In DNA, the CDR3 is TGTGCCAGTAGTATAGGAGGGGGAAAGTCTGGGGCCAACGTCCTGACTTTC.

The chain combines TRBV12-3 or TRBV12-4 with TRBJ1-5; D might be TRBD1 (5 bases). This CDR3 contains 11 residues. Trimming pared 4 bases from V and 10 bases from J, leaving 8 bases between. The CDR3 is CASSSGKPQHF. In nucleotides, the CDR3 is TGTGCCAGCAGTTCAGGGAAACCCCAGCATTTT.

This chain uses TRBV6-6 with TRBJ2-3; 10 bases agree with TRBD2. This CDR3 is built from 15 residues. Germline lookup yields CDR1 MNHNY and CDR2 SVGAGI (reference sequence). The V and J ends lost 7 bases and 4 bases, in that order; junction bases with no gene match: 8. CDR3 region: CASTALAGGPDTQYF. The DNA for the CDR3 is TGTGCCAGCACCGCCTTAGCGGGAGGCCCAGATACGCAGTATTTT.

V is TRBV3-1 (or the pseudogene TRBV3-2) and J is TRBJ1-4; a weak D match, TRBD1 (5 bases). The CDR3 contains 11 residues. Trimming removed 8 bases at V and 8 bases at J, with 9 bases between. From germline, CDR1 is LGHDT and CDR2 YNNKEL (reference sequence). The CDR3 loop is CASGDYEKLFF. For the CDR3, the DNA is TGTGCCAGCGGGGACTACGAAAAACTGTTTTTT.

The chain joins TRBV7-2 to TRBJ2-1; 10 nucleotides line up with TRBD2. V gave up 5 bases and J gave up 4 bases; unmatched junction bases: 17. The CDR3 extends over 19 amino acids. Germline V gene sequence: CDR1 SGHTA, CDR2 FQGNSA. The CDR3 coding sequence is TGTGCCAGCAGCCCACTAGGGGTAGCGGGAGGAATTGGGTACAATGAGCAGTTCTTC. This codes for CASSPLGVAGGIGYNEQFF.

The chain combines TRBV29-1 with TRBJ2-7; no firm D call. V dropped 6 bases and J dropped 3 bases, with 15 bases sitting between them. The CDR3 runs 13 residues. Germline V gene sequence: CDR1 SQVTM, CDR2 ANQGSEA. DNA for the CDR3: TGCAGCGTCGTACAGAGAGCTGACTACGAGCAGTACTTC. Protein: CSVVQRADYEQYF.

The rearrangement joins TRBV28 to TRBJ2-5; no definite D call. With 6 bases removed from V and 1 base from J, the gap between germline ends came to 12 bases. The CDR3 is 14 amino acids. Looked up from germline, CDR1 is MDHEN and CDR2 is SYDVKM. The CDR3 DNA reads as TGTGCCAGCAGCCCCCCCGTCTCCCAAGAGACCCAGTACTTC. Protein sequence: CASSPPVSQETQYF.